This T cell receptor beta chain was retrieved from a study of control samples from healthy donors and cancer patients. TCRdb's copy holds only in-frame clones and misses some; the assay was immunoSEQ multiplex PCR. The table includes 150,000 to 200,000 clones, almost 90% detected once. The CDR3 loop spans 14 amino acids. Germline loops: CDR1 LNHDA, CDR2 SQIVND (reference sequence). V dropped 3 bases and J dropped 3 bases, with 9 bases sitting between them. The rearrangement links TRBV19 to TRBJ1-5; the D is unclear. The source of this sequence is a woman between 50 and 59 years old in good health. Sequenced: blood. CDR3 region: CASSIWGDNQPQHF. The CDR3 coding sequence is TGTGCCAGTAGTATTTGGGGAGACAATCAGCCCCAGCATTTT.